The 32 T cell receptor beta chains presented below share a single source sample, sequenced in a study of early T cells in non-severe SARS-CoV-2 infection. A single record per CDR3 protein comes from TCRdb applying MiXCR to the 5' RACE reads. The profile covers under 90,000 distinct CDR3 sequences, with over 10% appearing a single time and approximately 5.7% taken by the ten largest. Input material: whole blood. These receptors came from an adult who was a healthcare worker with PCR-confirmed SARS-CoV-2 infection or an uninfected control (not recorded which).

This clonotype showed up many times. The chain links TRBV20-1 to TRBJ2-3; 9 nucleotides line up with TRBD2. The CDR3 has 15 amino acids. After removal of 1 base from V and 1 base from J, the junction contained 3 bases not matched to a gene. Germline V gives CDR1 DFQATT, CDR2 SNEGSKA (reference sequence). The CDR3 protein is CSARGSGGRTDTQYF. As DNA, the CDR3 is TGCAGTGCTAGAGGTAGCGGGGGCCGCACAGATACGCAGTATTTT.

The rearrangement links TRBV28 to TRBJ1-5, with D unresolved. This CDR3 is built from 16 residues. V was trimmed by 3 bases and J by 4 bases, leaving 16 bases between them. Germline lookup yields CDR1 MDHEN and CDR2 SYDVKM. The CDR3 nucleotides are TGTGCCAGCAGTTTGGGCGGTACACCGGGGAATCAGCCCCAGCATTTT. It is translated as CASSLGGTPGNQPQHF.

This clonotype was seen only a few times. The chain carries TRBV10-3 and TRBJ1-5, with D unresolved. Looked up from germline, CDR1 is ENHRY and CDR2 is SYGVKD. CDR3 size: 13 residues. V was clipped by 3 bases and J by 8 bases, with 11 bases between them. The CDR3: CAISETTSKPQHF. The CDR3 DNA follows: TGTGCCATCAGTGAAACAACTAGCAAGCCCCAGCATTTT.

There are many counts of this clonotype. The chain uses TRBV6-1 and TRBJ2-1; 8 bases fit TRBD1. With 6 bases clipped from V and 7 bases from J, the junction kept 5 bases outside the gene matches. There are 13 residues in the CDR3. CDR1 and CDR2 from the germline V gene are MNHNS and SASEGT. CDR3 amino acids: CASSPTGVNEQFF. The CDR3 DNA is TGTGCCAGCAGCCCGACAGGGGTTAATGAGCAGTTCTTC.

The chain recombines TRBV25-1 with TRBJ2-3, with TRBD2 identical over 13 bases. There are 16 residues in the CDR3. Losses at the gene ends were 3 bases for V and 4 bases for J; bases not matched to a gene: 4. The V gene's germline CDR1 is MGHDK and CDR2 SYGVNS. The chain's CDR3 is CASSEGLAGKSDTQYF. The CDR3 DNA sequence: TGTGCCAGCAGTGAGGGACTAGCGGGGAAATCAGATACGCAGTATTTT.

This clonotype was found many times. The chain joins TRBV5-1 to TRBJ1-5; 9 positions match TRBD1. The CDR3 runs to 15 residues. The V and J ends lost 6 bases and 3 bases, in that order; junction bases with no gene match: 7. Germline V gene lookup returns CDR1 SGHRS and CDR2 YFSETQ. Here the CDR3 DNA reads TGCGCCAGCACCCCCGGGACAGGGTCCAATCAGCCCCAGCATTTT. It specifies CASTPGTGSNQPQHF.

This clonotype was counted between two and nine times. The chain uses TRBV7-2 and TRBJ2-7; the match to TRBD2 covers 8 bases. Trimming at V came to 1 base and at J to 5 bases, leaving 7 bases not matched to a gene. This CDR3 comprises 15 residues. The germline V gene has CDR1 SGHTA and CDR2 FQGNSA. The CDR3 DNA reads TGTGCCAGCAGCTTAGTCGCTAGCGGGCAGGACGAGCAGTACTTC. It codes for CASSLVASGQDEQYF.

The gene calls are TRBV12-3 or TRBV12-4 and TRBJ2-2; 11 nucleotides match TRBD1. V dropped 8 bases and J dropped 4; count of bases not matched to a gene: 6. This CDR3 has 15 residues. The CDR3 coding sequence is TGTGCCAGCCGCGCCGGGACAGGGGGCACCGGGGAGCTGTTTTTT. This sequence encodes CASRAGTGGTGELFF.

This clonotype appeared many times. The rearrangement uses TRBV10-2 and TRBJ2-5; 11 nucleotides line up with TRBD2. Per germline, CDR1 WSHSY and CDR2 SAAADI. This CDR3 comprises 14 residues. The junction had 6 bases not matched to a gene; V was cut back by 8 bases and J by 4 bases. In DNA form, the CDR3 reads TGCGCCAGCTCCATTAGCGGGAGGGCAGAGACCCAGTACTTC. This encodes CASSISGRAETQYF.

The rearrangement joins TRBV9 to TRBJ2-1; TRBD1 is a possible D gene (6 bases). Germline loops: CDR1 SGDLS, CDR2 YYNGEE. Between the trimmed V and J ends, which lost 5 bases and 2 bases, there was a span of 14 bases. The CDR3 length is 15 residues. The CDR3 here is CASSSTGSPYNEQFF. The CDR3 nucleotides are TGTGCCAGCAGTTCGACAGGATCCCCCTACAATGAGCAGTTCTTC. The full variable domain, completed using reference TRBV9 and TRBJ2-1, is DSGVTQTPKHLITATGQRVTLRCSPRSGDLSVYWYQQSLDQGLQFLIQYYNGEERAKGNILERFSAQQFPDLHSELNLSSLELGDSALYFCASSSTGSPYNEQFFGPGTRLTVL.

This clonotype appeared a few times. The gene calls are TRBV7-2 and TRBJ2-2; perhaps TRBD1 as D (5 bases). With 3 bases removed from V and 8 bases from J, the gap between germline ends came to 13 bases. Germline-derived CDR1 and CDR2 are SGHTA and FQGNSA. The CDR3 runs 14 residues. CDR3 sequence reads: CASSFQGALGELFF. CDR3 sequence (DNA): TGTGCCAGCAGCTTCCAAGGGGCCCTAGGGGAGCTGTTTTTT.

This clonotype was seen repeatedly, ten times or more. This chain links TRBV5-1 with TRBJ1-1, with 7 nucleotides matching TRBD1. Germline CDR1 and CDR2: SGHRS and YFSETQ. Trimming removed 4 bases from V and 0 bases from J; junction bases left unmatched: 15. The CDR3 sequence is 18 residues long. Written as DNA, the CDR3 is TGCGCCAGCAGCGGGTCGACAGGGCAGCCCTCTTTGAACACTGAAGCTTTCTTT. Translating gives CASSGSTGQPSLNTEAFF.

The chain is built from TRBV7-9 and TRBJ1-2; the match to TRBD1 covers 8 bases. The V gene's germline CDR1 is SEHNR and CDR2 FQNEAQ (reference sequence). CDR3 length equals 13 residues. The V and J ends lost 5 bases and 7 bases, in that order; junction bases with no gene match: 6. DNA of the CDR3: TGTGCCAGCAGCGAGGGACAGGAAAGTGGCTACACCTTC. Its protein is CASSEGQESGYTF.

This clonotype has a count of ten or more. This chain joins TRBV27 and TRBJ1-5, with a possible D match to TRBD1 (6 bases). The germline gives CDR1 MNHEY, CDR2 SMNVEV (reference sequence). The length of the CDR3 is 15 residues. Trimming shortened V by 3 bases and J by 3 bases, and 12 bases separated the two germline ends. The DNA of the CDR3 is TGTGCCAGCAGTTTTGGGGGGGGCAACAATCAGCCCCAGCATTTT. Translated, it gives CASSFGGGNNQPQHF.

V usage is TRBV7-9 and J usage is TRBJ1-1; 8 bases agree with TRBD1. V was clipped by 5 bases and J by 4 bases; unmatched bases: 6. Germline CDR1 and CDR2: SEHNR and FQNEAQ (reference sequence). The CDR3 covers 14 residues. Written as DNA, the CDR3 is TGTGCCAGCAGCACCCGGACAGGGCCCACTGAAGCTTTCTTT. As protein: CASSTRTGPTEAFF.

The chain employs TRBV7-9 and TRBJ1-2; D is possibly TRBD1 (5 bases). The CDR3 consists of 16 residues. Germline V gene data show CDR1 as SEHNR and CDR2 as FQNEAQ (reference sequence). The V end was cut by 0 bases, the J end by 4 bases, with 15 bases between. In nucleotides, the CDR3 is TGTGCCAGCAGCTTAGCGCGGAGCGGGGGTAGCTATGGCTACACCTTC. Translating it yields CASSLARSGGSYGYTF.

This clonotype occurred a few times. The chain joins TRBV29-1 to TRBJ1-2; 8 bases match TRBD1. Trimming cost V 3 bases and J 6 bases; bases outside gene matches: 9. The CDR3 has 14 residues. Germline-derived CDR1 and CDR2 are SQVTM and ANQGSEA. The CDR3 DNA sequence: TGCAGCGTTGAGTCAAGGACAGGGCTGGATGGCTACACCTTC. Its translation: CSVESRTGLDGYTF.

Comments on this clonotype: This clone may be a read error of a much larger clone one base away. This chain uses TRBV6-5 with TRBJ2-1; 8 bases are a match to TRBD1. This CDR3 is built from 15 residues. Germline trimming cut 6 bases from V and 5 bases from J; bases unmatched to any gene: 9. CDR1 and CDR2 from the germline V gene are MNHEY and SVGAGI. The CDR3: CASRATWTGHNEQFF. In DNA form, the CDR3 reads TGTGCCAGCAGGGCAACTTGGACAGGGCACAATGAGCAGTTCTTC.

The chain employs TRBV7-9 and TRBJ2-7, with D possibly being TRBD1 (6 bases). The V gene lost 5 bases and the J gene lost 2 bases, with 13 bases spanning the gap. The CDR3 sequence is 14 residues long. Per germline, CDR1 SEHNR and CDR2 FQNEAQ (reference sequence). CDR3: CASSLLDRTYEQYF. DNA for the CDR3: TGTGCCAGCAGCCTACTTGACAGGACCTACGAGCAGTACTTC.

The chain links TRBV4-1 to TRBJ1-5; a possible D gene is TRBD1 (6 bases). This CDR3 contains 15 residues. Trimming shortened V by 1 base and J by 5 bases, and 12 bases separated the two germline ends. Germline-derived CDR1 and CDR2 are MGHRA and YSYEKL. CDR3 DNA: TGCGCCAGCAGCCAAGTATACAGGGTCCATCAGCCCCAGCATTTT. It codes for CASSQVYRVHQPQHF.

This clonotype has more than one count but fewer than ten. This sequence joins TRBV9 and TRBJ2-1; a weak D match, TRBD2 (6 bases). CDR1 and CDR2 from the germline V gene are SGDLS and YYNGEE. Deletions cut 1 base from V and 7 bases from J, with 15 bases between. CDR3 length: 15 amino acids. In nucleotides, the CDR3 is TGTGCCAGCAGCGTAACCGGGAGTAGTGGAAATGAGCAGTTCTTC. Translation gives CASSVTGSSGNEQFF.

The J gene is TRBJ1-2, the V gene TRBV6-5; D perhaps matches TRBD1 (5 bases). The CDR3 length is 13 residues. The germline CDR1 and CDR2 sequences are MNHEY and SVGAGI. The V and J ends lost 6 bases and 7 bases respectively, with 15 bases between them. The CDR3 DNA is TGTGCCAGCAGGAGTGGAGGGGTTGGTGGCTACACCTTC. It yields the protein CASRSGGVGGYTF.

This clonotype was seen a few times. DNA for the CDR3: TGTGCCAGCAGCTTATCCAGAAATGAGCAGTTCTTC. It specifies CASSLSRNEQFF. The genes are TRBV7-9 and TRBJ2-1; D not resolved. V was cut by 2 bases and J by 7 bases, with 6 bases left in between. Germline CDR1 SEHNR, CDR2 FQNEAQ (reference sequence). The CDR3 has 12 residues.

This clonotype was seen many times. V is TRBV10-1 and J is TRBJ2-3; 11 bases are a match to TRBD2. CDR1 is WNHNN and CDR2 is SYGVQD in the germline V gene (reference sequence). This CDR3 spans 17 amino acids. After removal of 5 bases from V and 6 bases from J, the junction contained 13 bases not matched to a gene. CDR3 loop: CASSHSRASGRSDTQYF. CDR3 DNA sequence: TGCGCCAGCAGTCACTCCCGGGCTAGCGGGAGGTCGGATACGCAGTATTTT.

V gene TRBV14 combines with J gene TRBJ2-3; 10 nucleotides match TRBD2. The germline V gene has CDR1 SGHDN and CDR2 FVKESK. Trimming removed 1 base from V and 2 bases from J; junction bases left unmatched: 6. This CDR3 region has 17 residues. CDR3 nucleotides: TGTGCCAGCAGCCAAGTGCCTAGCGGGGGATACACAGATACGCAGTATTTT. Amino acids: CASSQVPSGGYTDTQYF.

There are a few counts of this clonotype. V usage is TRBV19 and J usage is TRBJ1-5; D is unclear. V was trimmed by 3 bases and J by 0 bases, leaving 9 bases between them. Per germline, CDR1 LNHDA and CDR2 SQIVND (reference sequence). This CDR3 comprises 15 residues. The DNA of the CDR3 is TGTGCCAGTAGTATCGGATACCATAGCAATCAGCCCCAGCATTTT. It encodes CASSIGYHSNQPQHF.

This rearrangement joins TRBV9 to TRBJ2-3; a possible D gene is TRBD1 (6 bases). This CDR3 comprises 16 residues. With 4 bases removed from V and 4 bases from J, the gap between germline ends came to 19 bases. CDR1 is SGDLS and CDR2 is YYNGEE in the germline V gene. Here the CDR3 reads CASSPNLQGSADTQYF. The CDR3 DNA follows: TGTGCCAGCAGCCCCAATCTACAGGGTTCCGCAGATACGCAGTATTTT.

This clonotype was found many times. The chain has TRBV10-2 and TRBJ2-5, with 8 bases that match TRBD2. Germline loops: CDR1 WSHSY, CDR2 SAAADI. The CDR3 contains 14 residues. With 7 bases clipped from V and 4 bases from J, the junction kept 8 bases outside the gene matches. The CDR3 region is CASKVGRAGETQYF. CDR3 sequence (DNA): TGCGCCAGCAAGGTCGGGAGGGCCGGAGAGACCCAGTACTTC.

This clonotype was seen a handful of times. The chain combines TRBV12-3 or TRBV12-4 with TRBJ2-4, with 10 bases identical to TRBD2. The CDR3 consists of 19 residues. J was trimmed by 1 base and V by 3 bases; bases with no gene match: 12. As DNA, the CDR3 is TGTGCCAGCAGTTTCCTGGGAGCGGGAGGGCCTCAGGCCAAAAACATTCAGTACTTC. Protein sequence: CASSFLGAGGPQAKNIQYF.

The sample holds a few counts of this clonotype. The rearrangement uses TRBV20-1 and TRBJ1-2; 8 bases align to TRBD1. The V gene end was trimmed by 3 bases and the J gene end by 5 bases; junction bases not matched to a gene: 8. CDR3 length: 14 residues. Germline-derived CDR1 and CDR2 are DFQATT and SNEGSKA (reference sequence). The CDR3 sequence is CSASRAGGGYGYTF. The CDR3 coding sequence is TGCAGTGCTAGTCGGGCAGGGGGCGGATATGGCTACACCTTC.

The DNA for the CDR3 is TGCAGCGTTGCACGGAACACTGAAGCTTTCTTT. Translating gives CSVARNTEAFF. This chain uses TRBV29-1 with TRBJ1-1, with D unresolved. The CDR3 has 11 amino acids. Germline V gives CDR1 SQVTM, CDR2 ANQGSEA. The ends were cut back, 4 bases at V and 1 base at J, with 4 bases in the middle.

The V gene is TRBV7-8, the J gene TRBJ1-6; maybe TRBD1 (5 bases). V lost 3 bases, J lost 1 base, and 7 bases lay in between. Germline CDR1 reads SGHVS; CDR2 reads FQNEAQ. CDR3 length: 15 residues. CDR3 DNA: TGTGCCAGCAGCTTGACAGATTCCTATAATTCACCCCTCCACTTT. The encoded protein is CASSLTDSYNSPLHF.